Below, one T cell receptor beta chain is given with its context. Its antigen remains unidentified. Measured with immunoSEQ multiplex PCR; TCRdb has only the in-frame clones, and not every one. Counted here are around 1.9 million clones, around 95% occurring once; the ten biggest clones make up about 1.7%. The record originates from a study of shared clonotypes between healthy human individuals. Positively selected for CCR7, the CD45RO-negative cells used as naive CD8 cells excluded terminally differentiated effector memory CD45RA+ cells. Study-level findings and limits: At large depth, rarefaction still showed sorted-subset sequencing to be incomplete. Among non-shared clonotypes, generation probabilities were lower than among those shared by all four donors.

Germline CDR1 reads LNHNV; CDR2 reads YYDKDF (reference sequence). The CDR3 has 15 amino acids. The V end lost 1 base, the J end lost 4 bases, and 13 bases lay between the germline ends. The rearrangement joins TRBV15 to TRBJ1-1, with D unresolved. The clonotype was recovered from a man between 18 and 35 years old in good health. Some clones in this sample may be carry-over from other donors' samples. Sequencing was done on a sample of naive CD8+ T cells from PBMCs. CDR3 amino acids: CATSRARSYGTEAFF. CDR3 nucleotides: TGTGCCACCAGCAGAGCCCGGTCCTACGGCACTGAAGCTTTCTTT.